This T cell receptor (beta chain) originates from a study of blood T cell repertoires in COVID-19. The method was immunoSEQ multiplex PCR; TCRdb's version includes in-frame clones alone and lacks a portion of them. This sample carries about 74,000 clones, approximately 80% of them seen once, and the ten largest clones take about 43%. This CDR3 has 13 amino acids. The germline V gene encodes CDR1 KGHSY and CDR2 FQNENV. Between the trimmed V and J ends, which lost 2 bases and 7 bases, there was a span of 8 bases. The source material was peripheral blood. V gene TRBV16 combines with J gene TRBJ2-2; D not resolved. The receptor was isolated from a man older than 75 with acute or convalescent COVID-19. The CDR3 here is CASSQVRNGELFF. In DNA form, the CDR3 reads TGTGCCAGCAGCCAAGTGCGCAACGGGGAGCTGTTTTTT.